Presented here are 29 T cell receptor beta chains from one specimen sequenced in a study of blood T cell repertoires in COVID-19. Only in-frame clones appear in the TCRdb table, and some are missing; sequencing was by immunoSEQ multiplex PCR. Seen here are 200,000 or so clones, under 90% observed once, and the top ten hold about 6.5%. Material: peripheral blood. Receptors originate from a man in his sixties who had recovered from COVID-19.

This rearrangement joins TRBV7-8 to TRBJ1-5; TRBD1 agrees at 9 bases. The V and J ends lost 4 bases and 6 bases, in that order; junction bases with no gene match: 10. Per germline, CDR1 SGHVS and CDR2 FQNEAQ. CDR3 length: 16 amino acids. The CDR3 DNA is TGTGCCAGCAGCTCGTCCGGGACAGGGTCGAGTCAGCCCCAGCATTTT. Protein sequence: CASSSSGTGSSQPQHF.

The genes are TRBV5-1 and TRBJ2-5; D call uncertain. Germline V lookup: CDR1 SGHRS, CDR2 YFSETQ. V lost 5 bases and J lost 5, with 7 bases in between. The CDR3 totals 11 residues. CDR3 residues: CASRDKETQYF. For the CDR3, the DNA is TGCGCCAGCAGAGACAAGGAGACCCAGTACTTC. Based on the CDR3 plus reference TRBV5-1 and TRBJ2-5, the full variable domain is KAGVTQTPRYLIKTRGQQVTLSCSPISGHRSVSWYQQTPGQGLQFLFEYFSETQRNKGNFPGRFSGRQFSNSRSEMNVSTLELGDSALYLCASRDKETQYFGPGTRLLVL.

CDR3 nucleotide sequence: TGTGCCAGCAGCTTATGGGGGGACAGGGGGAGCTCCTACAATGAGCAGTTCTTC. This encodes CASSLWGDRGSSYNEQFF. The chain links TRBV7-2 to TRBJ2-1, with TRBD1 matching over 11 bases. The CDR3 spans 18 residues. V dropped 2 bases and J dropped 0; count of bases not matched to a gene: 6. From germline, CDR1 is SGHTA and CDR2 FQGNSA.

V usage is TRBV11-3 and J usage is TRBJ2-2; TRBD1 aligns across 7 bases. The CDR3 contains 18 residues. The J segment lost 4 bases and the V segment lost 1 base, leaving 12 bases of the junction unmatched. The V gene's germline CDR1 is SGHNT and CDR2 YENEEA. The DNA of the CDR3 is TGTGCCAGCAGCTTAGGTGACAGGGAACCTGCTTTCACCGGGGAGCTGTTTTTT. It codes for CASSLGDREPAFTGELFF.

The V call is TRBV2, the J call TRBJ1-4; D gene uncertain. The CDR3 is 13 amino acids. The germline CDR1 and CDR2 sequences are SNHLY and FYNNEI. V was pared by 5 bases and J by 2 bases, with 6 bases between. The DNA of the CDR3 is TGTGCCAGCAGTTTCTTTACTAATGAAAAACTGTTTTTT. Translating gives CASSFFTNEKLFF.

This clone was detected only a few times. This chain uses TRBV3-1 (or the pseudogene TRBV3-2) with TRBJ1-4; D is ambiguous. CDR1 is LGHDT, CDR2 YNNKEL, per germline (reference sequence). This CDR3 region has 12 residues. V was cut by 3 bases and J by 5 bases, with 4 bases left in between. CDR3 coding DNA: TGTGCCAGCAGCCATTTAAATGAAAAACTGTTTTTT. As protein: CASSHLNEKLFF.

The chain carries TRBV5-1 and TRBJ2-1; 9 bases map to TRBD2. Looked up from germline, CDR1 is SGHRS and CDR2 is YFSETQ. V shed 4 bases and J 8 bases; nucleotides not matched to a gene: 16. CDR3 length equals 17 residues. The CDR3 DNA is TGCGCCAGCAGCCTCCCGGGGTTGGCGGGGGGGTATGATGAGCAGTTCTTC. Translated: CASSLPGLAGGYDEQFF.

The chain carries TRBV30 and TRBJ1-4, with 9 positions matching TRBD1. CDR3 length: 13 amino acids. Unmatched junction bases numbered 2, after V lost 3 bases and J lost 6 bases. Germline V CDR1 and CDR2: GTSNPN, SVGIG (reference sequence). Here the CDR3 reads CAWRDRGYEKLFF. For the CDR3, the DNA is TGTGCCTGGAGGGACAGGGGATATGAAAAACTGTTTTTT.

The chain recombines TRBV3-1 (or the pseudogene TRBV3-2) with TRBJ1-3, with 7 bases that match TRBD1. Germline CDR1 is LGHDT and CDR2 is YNNKEL (reference sequence). Trimming at V came to 5 bases and at J to 1 base, leaving 2 bases not matched to a gene. The CDR3 is 14 residues long. CDR3 sequence: CASSVQGSGNTIYF. The CDR3 DNA reads TGTGCCAGCAGCGTACAGGGGTCTGGAAACACCATATATTTT.

V gene TRBV5-4 combines with J gene TRBJ2-1, with D possibly matching TRBD2 (6 bases). This CDR3 region has 14 residues. Trimming took 0 bases from V and 9 from J, leaving 13 bases between them. The germline CDR1 and CDR2 sequences are SGHNT and YYREEE (reference sequence). The CDR3 region is CASSLAPQEGEQFF. The CDR3 nucleotides read TGTGCCAGCAGCTTGGCCCCACAGGAGGGTGAGCAGTTCTTC.

V is TRBV6-1 and J is TRBJ1-1; D gene uncertain. V was cut by 3 bases and J by 4 bases, with 9 bases left in between. CDR3 length: 13 residues. CDR1 and CDR2 (germline): MNHNS, SASEGT. CDR3 sequence: CASSEIVGTEAFF. In DNA form, the CDR3 reads TGTGCCAGCAGTGAGATCGTCGGCACTGAAGCTTTCTTT.

The V and J genes are TRBV7-6 and TRBJ2-7, with 9 bases fitting TRBD2. V dropped 5 bases and J dropped 5; count of bases not matched to a gene: 10. Germline-derived CDR1 and CDR2 are SGHVS and FNYEAQ. CDR3 length: 15 residues. The chain's CDR3 is CASSPEASGTHEQYF. The CDR3 DNA is TGTGCCAGCAGCCCCGAAGCTAGCGGGACCCACGAGCAGTACTTC.

This sequence joins TRBV19 and TRBJ1-5; D is unclear. Trimming stripped 5 bases from V and 0 bases from J, with 14 bases between. From germline, CDR1 is LNHDA and CDR2 SQIVND (reference sequence). There are 16 residues in the CDR3. CDR3 sequence reads: CASSFSVESSNQPQHF. CDR3 DNA sequence: TGTGCCAGTAGTTTTTCCGTAGAATCTAGCAATCAGCCCCAGCATTTT.

The chain couples TRBV10-3 to TRBJ1-5, with D unclear. The germline V gene encodes CDR1 ENHRY and CDR2 SYGVKD. The CDR3 runs to 14 residues. Trimming took off 5 bases at V and 0 bases at J, with 8 bases between the two ends. The CDR3 DNA reads as TGTGCCATCAGTTTGAGCGATAGCAATCAGCCCCAGCATTTT. It encodes CAISLSDSNQPQHF.

V gene TRBV5-1 combines with J gene TRBJ1-5; D not resolved. The CDR3 totals 15 residues. Germline V gene data show CDR1 as SGHRS and CDR2 as YFSETQ. V shed 0 bases and J shed 0 bases, with 7 bases lying between them. CDR3 bases: TGCGCCAGCAGCTTGGACGGGGATAGCAATCAGCCCCAGCATTTT. This sequence encodes CASSLDGDSNQPQHF.

V is TRBV11-2 and J is TRBJ1-1; TRBD1 matches at 9 bases. The J segment lost 5 bases and the V segment lost 4 bases, leaving 5 bases of the junction unmatched. Per germline, CDR1 SGHAT and CDR2 FQNNGV. The CDR3 runs 14 residues. CDR3 region: CASSWDRAGTEAFF. CDR3 DNA sequence: TGTGCCAGCAGCTGGGACAGGGCAGGGACTGAAGCTTTCTTT.

The chain uses TRBV5-1 and TRBJ2-4; TRBD2 is a possible D gene (8 bases). The V end was cut by 5 bases, the J end by 11 bases, with 17 bases between. The CDR3 is 13 residues long. Germline V gene lookup returns CDR1 SGHRS and CDR2 YFSETQ. This CDR3 is CASRTGGTAVQYF. CDR3 DNA sequence: TGCGCCAGCAGGACGGGGGGGACAGCCGTTCAGTACTTC.

The chain is built from TRBV12-3 or TRBV12-4 and TRBJ1-3; no reliable D call. The CDR3 spans 13 residues. V gave up 3 bases and J gave up 5 bases, with 8 bases separating them. CDR3 DNA: TGTGCCAGCAGTTTTGCAGACAGAAACACCATATATTTT. Its protein is CASSFADRNTIYF.

V is TRBV19 and J is TRBJ1-6, with D unclear. Trimming shortened V by 6 bases and J by 13 bases, and 13 bases separated the two germline ends. This CDR3 has 12 residues. Germline loops: CDR1 LNHDA, CDR2 SQIVND (reference sequence). The CDR3 reads CASRPLGEPLHF. The CDR3 coding sequence is TGTGCCAGTAGGCCTCTCGGGGAGCCCCTCCACTTT.

The chain carries TRBV2 and TRBJ1-3; D remains ambiguous. This CDR3 spans 16 amino acids. With 8 bases removed from V and 0 bases from J, the gap between germline ends came to 17 bases. Germline CDR1 is SNHLY and CDR2 is FYNNEI. CDR3 protein: CASVVIGRSSGNTIYF. CDR3 sequence (DNA): TGTGCCAGCGTCGTGATCGGCCGGAGCTCTGGAAACACCATATATTTT.

The sample holds a few counts of this clone. Other DNA sequences of this sample code for an identical CDR3. The V and J genes are TRBV9 and TRBJ1-5, with D maybe TRBD1 (5 bases). V was pared by 4 bases and J by 3 bases, with 8 bases between. Germline CDR1 is SGDLS and CDR2 is YYNGEE. The length of the CDR3 is 13 residues. The CDR3 sequence is CASSRDSNQPQHF. In DNA form, the CDR3 reads TGTGCCAGCAGCCGGGACTCCAATCAGCCCCAGCATTTT.

This clone was recorded once. The chain couples TRBV5-4 to TRBJ1-1; the D gene is possibly TRBD1 (6 bases). Per germline, CDR1 SGHNT and CDR2 YYREEE (reference sequence). The V and J ends lost 2 bases and 8 bases respectively, with 7 bases between them. This CDR3 comprises 11 residues. The CDR3 sequence is CASSLGTEAFF. The CDR3 bases are TGTGCCAGCAGCTTAGGGACAGAAGCTTTCTTT.

This sequence joins TRBV28 and TRBJ2-7; maybe TRBD2 (5 bases). CDR3 length: 13 residues. V was pared by 2 bases and J by 6 bases, with 11 bases between. Germline V gene sequence: CDR1 MDHEN, CDR2 SYDVKM. The chain's CDR3 is CASSLLSSGEQYF. CDR3 DNA: TGTGCCAGCAGTTTACTCAGCAGCGGCGAGCAGTACTTC. The full variable domain, its missing parts supplied by reference TRBV28 and TRBJ2-7, is DVKVTQSSRYLVKRTGEKVFLECVQDMDHENMFWYRQDPGLGLRLIYFSYDVKMKEKGDIPEGYSVSREKKERFSLILESASTNQTSMYLCASSLLSSGEQYFGPGTRLTVT.

J is TRBJ2-3 and V is TRBV7-2, with 8 bases that match TRBD2. The CDR3 length is 17 residues. The J segment lost 2 bases and the V segment lost 2 bases, leaving 9 bases of the junction unmatched. CDR1 and CDR2 from the germline V gene are SGHTA and FQGNSA. The CDR3 nucleotides are TGTGCCAGCAGCTTATTTGACCTAGCGGGTTTCACAGATACGCAGTATTTT. It is translated as CASSLFDLAGFTDTQYF. The entire variable domain, with the rest obtained from reference TRBV7-2 and TRBJ2-3, is as follows: GAGVSQSPSNKVTEKGKDVELRCDPISGHTALYWYRQSLGQGLEFLIYFQGNSAPDKSGLPSDRFSAERTGGSVSTLTIQRTQQEDSAVYLCASSLFDLAGFTDTQYFGPGTRLTVL.

J is TRBJ2-3 and V is TRBV6-5; D is unclear. Germline V gene sequence: CDR1 MNHEY, CDR2 SVGAGI. Trimming removed 2 bases at V and 6 bases at J, with 3 bases between. The CDR3 sequence is 11 residues long. CDR3 bases: TGTGCCAGCAGTTACGCGGATACGCAGTATTTT. Its translation is CASSYADTQYF.

The chain couples TRBV5-1 to TRBJ2-7; tentatively, D is TRBD1 (6 bases). The CDR3 totals 12 residues. CDR1 SGHRS and CDR2 YFSETQ come from the germline V gene. V gave up 4 bases and J gave up 7 bases, with 12 bases separating them. The CDR3 spells CASSQDSREQYF. CDR3 coding DNA: TGCGCCAGCAGCCAGGACAGTCGAGAGCAGTACTTC.

The chain carries TRBV12-3 or TRBV12-4 and TRBJ1-1; D may be TRBD1 (6 bases). The CDR3 consists of 13 residues. The V gene lost 5 bases and the J gene lost 0 bases, with 7 bases spanning the gap. DNA of the CDR3: TGTGCCAGCAGTGGGGGCTTGAACACTGAAGCTTTCTTT. This translates into CASSGGLNTEAFF.

Only a few counts were recorded for this clone. The chain links TRBV4-1 to TRBJ1-4; TRBD1 aligns across 8 bases. With 4 bases clipped from V and 5 bases from J, the junction kept 6 bases outside the gene matches. The CDR3 sequence is 15 residues long. CDR1 is MGHRA, CDR2 YSYEKL, per germline. The CDR3 here is CASSLSGGVNEKLFF. In nucleotides, the CDR3 is TGCGCCAGCAGCCTTTCAGGGGGCGTAAATGAAAAACTGTTTTTT.

Remarks on this clone: The same CDR3 can be traced to other DNA sequences in this sample. V usage is TRBV5-4 and J usage is TRBJ1-2; D perhaps matches TRBD1 (6 bases). The CDR3 contains 13 residues. Trimming pared 2 bases from V and 2 bases from J, leaving 7 bases between. Per germline, CDR1 SGHNT and CDR2 YYREEE (reference sequence). The CDR3 bases are TGTGCCAGCAGCTTAGACAGGAACTATGGCTACACCTTC. It specifies CASSLDRNYGYTF.